This TCR beta chain was recorded in a study of T cells in Graves' hyperthyroidism and ophthalmopathy. Between the trimmed V and J ends, which lost 6 bases and 2 bases, there was a span of 11 bases. CDR1 and CDR2 from the germline V gene are SNHLY and FYNNEI. CDR3 length: 14 residues. The investigators amplified TCR beta CDR3 regions from RNA transcripts. The HTBI primer set served for first-round RT-PCR of the TCR CDR3. TCRdb fed the multiplex PCR reads into MiXCR, producing one record per CDR3 protein. The sample yields a few hundred thousand distinct CDR3 sequences, 14% to 15% seen once. Fresh peripheral blood, approximately 10 ml, was the source of the PBMCs. For this clonotype: A much larger clonotype is one base distant, so this may be a read error.

The rearrangement joins TRBV2 to TRBJ2-1; a weak D match, TRBD2 (5 bases). This receptor was obtained from a woman aged 25 to 39 with Graves' hyperthyroidism. The specimen sequenced was blood. In nucleotides, the CDR3 is TGTGCCAGCAGGAGCGGAGTGGCCTACAATGAGCAGTTCTTC. Amino acids: CASRSGVAYNEQFF.